This is a list of T cell receptor beta chains from one sample in a study of CD4 and CD8 cells across lung adenocarcinoma regions. MiXCR was run by TCRdb on the PCR reads, yielding one entry per CDR3 protein. Here the sample spans around 25,000 distinct CDR3 sequences, around 50% being singletons. Sequenced material: CD8+ T cells from the center of a lung tumor. These receptors came from a male donor with lung adenocarcinoma. The CD4 and CD8 labels of this study may be unreliable. CDR3s include the opening cysteine and the closing phenylalanine or tryptophan. Fields, in order: D gene, J gene, V gene, clone size, CDR3 protein, CDR3 DNA. A D gene is named only where the DNA matches it firmly. Not every row has a clone size; where given, it reads once, few, many or a size class.

D gene: -; J gene: TRBJ2-5; V gene: TRBV6-1; clone size: -; CDR3 protein: CASNPRTPPDQETQYF; CDR3 DNA: TGTGCCAGCAACCCGAGGACTCCGCCTGACCAAGAGACCCAGTACTTT
D gene: -; J gene: TRBJ2-7; V gene: TRBV6-1; clone size: -; CDR3 protein: CASSLKGSSYEQYF; CDR3 DNA: TGTGCCAGCAGTCTCAAGGGTAGCTCCTACGAGCAGTACTTC
D gene: TRBD1; J gene: TRBJ2-4; V gene: TRBV6-1; clone size: -; CDR3 protein: CGSRGQRAKDTQYF; CDR3 DNA: TGTGGCAGCAGGGGGCAGCGAGCCAAAGACACTCAGTATTTC
D gene: -; J gene: TRBJ1-5; V gene: TRBV6-5; clone size: -; CDR3 protein: CASSYSGTSNQPHHF; CDR3 DNA: TGTGCCAGCAGTTACTCGGGCACTTCCAATCAGCCCCACCACTTT
D gene: TRBD1; J gene: TRBJ1-6; V gene: TRBV5-1; clone size: few; CDR3 protein: CASSEGTGGSIGSPLHF; CDR3 DNA: TGCGCCAGCAGCGAGGGGACAGGGGGCTCTATAGGATCACCCCTCCACTTT
D gene: TRBD2; J gene: TRBJ2-7; V gene: TRBV20-1; clone size: few; CDR3 protein: CSARGLAGVSEQYF; CDR3 DNA: TGCAGTGCTAGAGGGCTAGCGGGAGTATCCGAGCAGTACTTC
D gene: -; J gene: TRBJ2-5; V gene: TRBV7-2; clone size: many; CDR3 protein: CASSLVLQETQYF; CDR3 DNA: TGTGCCAGCAGCTTAGTCCTGCAGGAGACCCAGTACTTC
D gene: TRBD2; J gene: TRBJ2-7; V gene: TRBV14; clone size: -; CDR3 protein: CASSSLAGGHEQYF; CDR3 DNA: TGTGCCAGCAGCTCCCTAGCGGGAGGACACGAGCAGTACTTC
D gene: -; J gene: TRBJ2-3; V gene: TRBV6-1; clone size: -; CDR3 protein: CASKQLLSTDMQYF; CDR3 DNA: TGTGCCAGCAAGCAACTACTAAGCACAGATATGCAGTATTTC
D gene: TRBD1; J gene: TRBJ2-1; V gene: TRBV7-6; clone size: few; CDR3 protein: CASSLSTRQGSRYNEQFF; CDR3 DNA: TGTGCCAGCAGCTTAAGCACAAGACAGGGGTCGCGGTACAATGAGCAGTTCTTC
D gene: TRBD1; J gene: TRBJ2-7; V gene: TRBV10-3; clone size: -; CDR3 protein: CACRERGLRAKDTQYF; CDR3 DNA: TGTGCGTGCCGCGAAAGGGGGCTGAGAGCCAAAGACACGCAGTACTTC
D gene: TRBD1; J gene: TRBJ2-1; V gene: TRBV6-5; clone size: medium-sized; CDR3 protein: CASSIDRGREFF; CDR3 DNA: TGTGCCAGCAGTATAGACAGGGGGAGGGAGTTCTTC
D gene: -; J gene: TRBJ2-1; V gene: TRBV7-3; clone size: many; CDR3 protein: CASSRDTGGNEQFF; CDR3 DNA: TGTGCCAGCAGCCGGGACACTGGGGGCAATGAGCAGTTCTTC
D gene: -; J gene: TRBJ1-6; V gene: TRBV7-8; clone size: many; CDR3 protein: CASSQTAYNSPLHF; CDR3 DNA: TGTGCCAGCAGCCAGACAGCATATAATTCACCCCTCCACTTT
D gene: -; J gene: TRBJ2-5; V gene: TRBV27; clone size: -; CDR3 protein: CASSAGAYKDIQYF; CDR3 DNA: TGTGCCAGCAGCGCCGGCGCGTACAAAGACATCCAGTACTTC
D gene: -; J gene: TRBJ2-7; V gene: TRBV6-5; clone size: many; CDR3 protein: CASSYISRSYEQYF; CDR3 DNA: TGTGCCAGCAGTTACATCTCCAGGAGCTACGAGCAGTACTTC
D gene: TRBD1; J gene: TRBJ2-6; V gene: TRBV6-5; clone size: medium-sized; CDR3 protein: CASSFGTGSSGANVLTF; CDR3 DNA: TGTGCCAGCAGTTTCGGGACAGGGAGCTCTGGGGCCAACGTCCTGACTTTC
D gene: -; J gene: TRBJ2-6; V gene: TRBV27; clone size: -; CDR3 protein: CAGSLMAGIDAQYF; CDR3 DNA: TGTGCCGGCAGTTTGATGGCGGGGATCGATGCGCAGTATTTC
D gene: TRBD1; J gene: TRBJ1-2; V gene: TRBV6-1; clone size: -; CDR3 protein: CASRTGGGYTF; CDR3 DNA: TGTGCCAGCAGAACAGGGGGTGGCTACACCTTC
D gene: TRBD2; J gene: TRBJ2-1; V gene: TRBV5-1; clone size: -; CDR3 protein: CASSLSGTKLYEQFF; CDR3 DNA: TGCGCCAGCAGCTTATCGGGGACTAAGCTGTACGAGCAGTTCTTC
D gene: -; J gene: TRBJ2-4; V gene: TRBV7-2; clone size: -; CDR3 protein: CGVTGGWAKDTQYF; CDR3 DNA: TGTGGCGTCACGGGTGGGTGGGCCAAAGACACGCAGTACTTC
D gene: -; J gene: TRBJ2-7; V gene: TRBV27; clone size: medium-sized; CDR3 protein: CASSLKPRTYEQYF; CDR3 DNA: TGTGCCAGCAGTTTAAAACCCCGAACCTACGAGCAGTACTTC
D gene: TRBD2; J gene: TRBJ2-5; V gene: TRBV6-1; clone size: -; CDR3 protein: CVSGGFGGGYEETQYF; CDR3 DNA: TGTGTCAGCGGGGGGTTCGGGGGCGGGTACGAAGAGACGCAGTACTTC
D gene: -; J gene: TRBJ1-5; V gene: TRBV6-5; clone size: many; CDR3 protein: CASRIHSNQPQHF; CDR3 DNA: TGTGCCAGCAGAATCCATAGCAATCAGCCCCAGCATTTT
D gene: -; J gene: TRBJ2-3; V gene: TRBV19; clone size: -; CDR3 protein: CASSIGRYTDTQYF; CDR3 DNA: TGTGCCAGTAGTATCGGACGGTACACAGATACGCAGTATTTT
D gene: -; J gene: TRBJ2-3; V gene: TRBV6-1; clone size: -; CDR3 protein: CASRLGDAGEETQYF; CDR3 DNA: TGTGCCAGCAGACTAGGGGACGCAGGAGAAGAGACCCAGTACTTT
D gene: TRBD1; J gene: TRBJ2-4; V gene: TRBV10-2; clone size: -; CDR3 protein: CGGRGLGRTDTQYF; CDR3 DNA: TGCGGCGGCAGGGGGCTGGGGCGCACAGATACGCAGTACTTC
D gene: -; J gene: TRBJ2-5; V gene: TRBV27; clone size: -; CDR3 protein: CACAGRGGLDQEIQYF; CDR3 DNA: TGTGCCTGCGCGGGGCGCGGGGGCCTAGACCAAGAGATTCAGTACTTC
D gene: -; J gene: TRBJ1-1; V gene: TRBV25-1; clone size: few; CDR3 protein: CASTPGNTEAFF; CDR3 DNA: TGTGCCAGCACGCCGGGGAACACTGAAGCTTTCTTT
D gene: TRBD2; J gene: TRBJ2-7; V gene: TRBV6-8; clone size: -; CDR3 protein: CVSGGLRGRFRDTQYF; CDR3 DNA: TGTGTTAGCGGGGGTCTTCGGGGGCGTTTCCGAGATACGCAGTACTTC
D gene: -; J gene: TRBJ2-4; V gene: TRBV6-1; clone size: once; CDR3 protein: CASRGAGQGAKNTQYF; CDR3 DNA: TGTGCCAGCCGCGGCGCGGGGCAGGGAGCCAAAAATACGCAGTATTTC
D gene: -; J gene: TRBJ1-1; V gene: TRBV5-1; clone size: -; CDR3 protein: CASSLARGSYSGTEAFF; CDR3 DNA: TGCGCCAGCAGCTTGGCCAGGGGCTCTTACTCCGGGACTGAAGCTTTCTTT
D gene: TRBD1; J gene: TRBJ1-2; V gene: TRBV7-2; clone size: -; CDR3 protein: CASSARQGAIGGYTF; CDR3 DNA: TGTGCCAGCAGCGCGCGACAGGGGGCGATCGGTGGCTACACCTTC
D gene: -; J gene: TRBJ2-7; V gene: TRBV4-2; clone size: few; CDR3 protein: CASSQDWGETQYF; CDR3 DNA: TGTGCCAGCAGCCAAGATTGGGGAGAGACGCAGTACTTC
D gene: -; J gene: TRBJ2-3; V gene: TRBV6-1; clone size: -; CDR3 protein: CASSVTRGPDTQYF; CDR3 DNA: TGTGCCAGCAGTGTAACTAGAGGACCAGATACGCAGTATTTT